The source of this T cell receptor beta chain is a study of T-cell memory formation after mild COVID-19 (dated by TCRdb to the early 2020s). Concerning the study at large: TCR sequence clusters from the two donors were found to be largely donor specific. Two young, previously healthy adult volunteers, one female and one male, were included in the cohort. T-cell clones expanding and contracting after mild COVID-19 in two donors were tracked by longitudinal TCRalpha and TCRbeta repertoire sequencing. Here is what the overall study found, with its caveats: The study covered only two mild cases, and larger cohorts including severe cases with pre-infection samples were considered necessary. SARS-CoV-2 specificity was not confirmed for the second-wave clones peaking on day 37. Clones contracting from day 15 to 85 had balanced CD4/CD8 phenotypes, while a second wave expanding from day 15 to 37 was biased towards CD4+. Contracting CD4+ clones were found mainly in CM and EM memory subsets, while CD8+ clones were enriched in EMRA. Some responding clones were detected in pre-infection memory, which suggested that pre-existing cross-reactive memory T cells had joined the SARS-CoV-2 response.

PBMCs were isolated by Ficoll-Paque density gradient centrifugation. Sequencing relied on an Illumina NovaSeq 6000. cDNA libraries for TCRalpha and TCRbeta were prepared by 5'RACE using constant-segment primers, with sample barcodes and unique molecular identifiers added. RNA was extracted from every sample with Trizol reagent. Library amplification was performed in two PCR steps, and a second sample barcode and Illumina TruSeq adapters were introduced in the second step. The libraries were sequenced on an Illumina NovaSeq using 2 x 150 bp paired-end reads. Concerning the study's data processing: Reads were demultiplexed and collapsed into UMI-guided consensus sequences with migec v1.2.7. Using mixcr v2.1.11, UMI consensuses were aligned to TRA and TRB V and J templates and then assembled into clonotypes. Clonotypes were classified as expanded or contracted when called significant by both edgeR and NoisET, with noise models trained on biological replicates. For edgeR calls, the thresholds were a false discovery rate-adjusted p below 0.01 and a log2 fold-change of 1. PCA with hierarchical clustering of max-normalized trajectories of the 1000 most abundant clonotypes was used as exploratory dynamics analysis. Separately sequenced CD4+ and CD8+ repertoires were used to assign a CD4 or CD8 phenotype to each responding clone. The public reads were run again by TCRdb, first through fastp at Q25 and then through MiXCR, and only productive beta chains were kept. Rows with a matching CDR3 protein are joined into one entry that keeps the most common DNA and genes. TCRdb assigned the V and J calls; the authors' analysis was not used. Counted in this sample were about 560,000 distinct CDR3 sequences; about 20% of them appeared once. About 8.2% of the sample goes to the ten largest clones.

From a lookup of the germline V gene, CDR1 and CDR2 are KGHDR and SFDVKD. The CDR3 numbers 15 residues from cysteine through phenylalanine. The kept DNA is CDR3 alone, 45 bases in frame from the first base. V is pruned by 9 bases and J by 2 bases, leaving 7 bases of the junction without a gene match. This clonotype was recorded a few times. There is no known antigen for this receptor. Nothing much larger sits one base from this clone, and base qualities are not available. The V and J genes are TRBV24-1 and TRBJ2-5, with TRBD2 identical over 11 junction bases. Sequencing was carried out using PBMCs or a T cell subset sorted from them (not recorded which). This receptor was taken from an adult woman who had mild COVID-19 (a few samples of this study predate the infection). The sample titles of this study are shuffled in the database, so cell type and time point are left out; the donor was told from shared clones. The CDR3 protein: CATRPGLAEQETQYF. The base sequence is TGTGCCACCCGCCCGGGACTAGCGGAACAAGAGACCCAGTACTTC.